The 15 T cell receptor beta chains below all came from one sample that was sequenced in a study of cytomegalovirus exposure and HLA in healthy donors. The PCR employed 60 Vbeta primers together with 13 Jbeta primers. TCRdb's table, derived via immunoSEQ multiplex PCR, lists solely in-frame clones and lacks some. The sample yields about 200,000 clones, more than 80% seen once. Sequencing used PBMCs. Every receptor here comes from a man aged 25 to 40 in good health and CMV-seronegative.

V gene TRBV7-9 combines with J gene TRBJ2-7; 9 nucleotides line up with TRBD1. With 8 bases clipped from V and 2 bases from J, the junction kept 7 bases outside the gene matches. The length of the CDR3 is 14 residues. Germline V lookup: CDR1 SEHNR, CDR2 FQNEAQ (reference sequence). CDR3 bases: TGTGCCAGCGTATACGGACAGGGGCCCTACGAGCAGTACTTC. Translating it yields CASVYGQGPYEQYF.

The V and J genes are TRBV6-5 and TRBJ1-5; 9 positions match TRBD1. This CDR3 has 15 amino acids. Germline V gives CDR1 MNHEY, CDR2 SVGAGI. Losses at the gene ends were 5 bases for V and 5 bases for J; bases not matched to a gene: 7. The CDR3 protein is CASSTHRGRDQPQHF. The CDR3 DNA reads as TGTGCCAGCAGTACCCACAGGGGGCGGGATCAGCCCCAGCATTTT.

The J gene is TRBJ1-5, the V gene TRBV4-1, with 7 bases lining up with TRBD1. This CDR3 region has 17 residues. V shed 2 bases and J 0 bases; nucleotides not matched to a gene: 7. The germline V gene has CDR1 MGHRA and CDR2 YSYEKL. CDR3 coding DNA: TGCGCCAGCAGCCAACAAGCAGGACAGGCTAGCAATCAGCCCCAGCATTTT. This gives the protein CASSQQAGQASNQPQHF.

The chain recombines TRBV11-3 with TRBJ2-7, with D possibly TRBD2 on 5 matching bases. The CDR3 contains 16 residues. Trimming stripped 5 bases from V and 0 bases from J, with 17 bases between. CDR1 is SGHNT and CDR2 is YENEEA in the germline V gene. Here the CDR3 DNA reads TGTGCCAGCAGCAAAAATGTGGACTGCTTCTCCTACGAGCAGTACTTC. This translates into CASSKNVDCFSYEQYF.

CDR3 bases: TGTGCCAGCAGTGTCCCGGGACAGATGCAAGAGACCCAGTACTTC. Translation gives CASSVPGQMQETQYF. This sequence joins TRBV25-1 and TRBJ2-5, with TRBD1 identical over 7 bases. V lost 4 bases, J lost 2 bases, and 7 bases stayed unmatched. The CDR3 contains 15 residues. Germline CDR1 MGHDK, CDR2 SYGVNS.

The CDR3 coding sequence is TGTGCCAGTAGGGACAGAGGTGGTTCACCCCTCCACTTT. Its translation is CASRDRGGSPLHF. V usage is TRBV19 and J usage is TRBJ1-6, with D possibly matching TRBD1 (6 bases). In germline, CDR1 is LNHDA, CDR2 SQIVND (reference sequence). Trimming shortened V by 6 bases and J by 9 bases, and 12 bases separated the two germline ends. This CDR3 is built from 13 residues.

The chain couples TRBV23-1 to TRBJ1-3; perhaps TRBD1 as D (5 bases). TRBV23-1 carries the ORF label, with uncertain function. Trimming removed 3 bases at V and 4 bases at J, with 10 bases between. This CDR3 is built from 14 residues. CDR3 loop: CASSHREAGNTIYF. The CDR3 nucleotides are TGCGCCAGCAGTCACAGGGAGGCGGGAAACACCATATATTTT.

The gene calls are TRBV7-8 and TRBJ2-3, with 15 bases lining up with TRBD2. From germline, CDR1 is SGHVS and CDR2 FQNEAQ. Unmatched junction bases numbered 10, after V lost 5 bases and J lost 4 bases. The CDR3 runs to 18 residues. The CDR3 sequence is CASSPRTSGGAFPDTQYF. The CDR3 DNA reads as TGTGCCAGCAGCCCAAGGACTAGCGGGGGGGCTTTCCCAGATACGCAGTATTTT.

This clone was counted a few times. CDR3 amino acids: CASSLDWTGVNEQYF. CDR3 DNA: TGTGCCAGCAGCTTGGATTGGACAGGGGTGAACGAGCAGTACTTC. The V and J genes are TRBV5-6 and TRBJ2-7, with 9 bases aligning to TRBD1. The CDR3 length is 15 residues. Germline V CDR1 and CDR2: SGHDT, YYEEEE. After removal of 0 bases from V and 5 bases from J, the junction contained 6 bases not matched to a gene.

This sequence joins TRBV5-6 and TRBJ2-1; 10 bases align to TRBD1. The CDR3 loop spans 14 amino acids. J was trimmed by 12 bases and V by 5 bases; bases with no gene match: 11. Germline CDR1 reads SGHDT; CDR2 reads YYEEEE. The CDR3 region has the DNA TGTGCCAGCAGGGGACAGGGGATCCACGAGGGGCAGTTCTTC. Its protein product is CASRGQGIHEGQFF.

This chain joins TRBV28 and TRBJ1-5; D remains unclear. Germline V lookup: CDR1 MDHEN, CDR2 SYDVKM. V dropped 4 bases and J dropped 5 bases, with 15 bases sitting between them. The length of the CDR3 is 15 residues. The CDR3 bases are TGTGCCAGCAGTTCCCCTGCGAGGCCTGATCAGCCCCAGCATTTT. Translated: CASSSPARPDQPQHF.

V is TRBV27 and J is TRBJ2-5; 10 bases are shared with TRBD1. The DNA end is more similar to TRBJ2-7, so the J call may be wrong. The CDR3 consists of 15 residues. CDR1 is MNHEY, CDR2 SMNVEV, per germline (reference sequence). In DNA, the CDR3 is TGTGCCAGCAGTTTAGGGACAGGGGAATTTTTCGAGCAGTACTTC. This codes for CASSLGTGEFFEQYF.

The chain links TRBV7-9 to TRBJ1-4, with a weak D call TRBD1 (6 bases). This CDR3 comprises 18 residues. The germline V gene has CDR1 SEHNR and CDR2 FQNEAQ (reference sequence). Deletions cut 1 base from V and 3 bases from J, with 18 bases between. This chain's CDR3 is CASSLDFRTGSPNEKLFF. Here the CDR3 DNA reads TGTGCCAGCAGCTTAGATTTCCGTACAGGGAGCCCTAATGAAAAACTGTTTTTT.

The rearrangement joins TRBV10-3 to TRBJ2-7, with TRBD2 matching over 7 bases. V lost 3 bases, J lost 3 bases, and 2 bases stayed unmatched. The V gene's germline CDR1 is ENHRY and CDR2 SYGVKD. The CDR3 is 13 amino acids. CDR3 sequence (DNA): TGTGCCATCAGTGACGGACTAGTCTACGAGCAGTACTTC. This gives the protein CAISDGLVYEQYF.

This sequence joins TRBV19 and TRBJ2-5; 9 bases are shared with TRBD2. The CDR3 sequence is 15 residues long. Trimming took 1 base from V and 5 from J; bases not matched to a gene: 5. Germline loops: CDR1 LNHDA, CDR2 SQIVND (reference sequence). Written as DNA, the CDR3 is TGTGCCAGTAGTATAGGAGCGGGGGGCTCCGAGACCCAGTACTTC. This translates into CASSIGAGGSETQYF.